The 22 T cell receptor beta chains below were found in one sample sequenced in a study of blood T cell repertoires in COVID-19. Only in-frame clones appear in the TCRdb table, and some are missing; sequencing was by immunoSEQ multiplex PCR. The repertoire includes roughly 23,000 clones, around 90% of them detected once, and 6.3% sits in the top ten. Specimen: peripheral blood. These TCRs come from a woman of 80 years or more with active COVID-19.

This sequence joins TRBV15 and TRBJ1-3, with D maybe TRBD1 (5 bases). This CDR3 has 17 amino acids. Germline-derived CDR1 and CDR2 are LNHNV and YYDKDF (reference sequence). Trimming stripped 5 bases from V and 0 bases from J, with 17 bases between. The chain's CDR3 is CATSRALQTVSGNTIYF. As DNA, the CDR3 is TGTGCCACCAGCCGAGCCCTCCAGACAGTCTCTGGAAACACCATATATTTT.

The chain has TRBV6-2 or TRBV6-3 and TRBJ1-1; the match to TRBD1 covers 8 bases. CDR1 is MNHEY, CDR2 SVGEGT, per germline. J was trimmed by 7 bases and V by 5 bases; bases with no gene match: 9. This CDR3 spans 14 amino acids. The DNA of the CDR3 is TGTGCCAGCAGTGCCATGACAGGGGCGGGTGAAGCTTTCTTT. It translates to CASSAMTGAGEAFF.

This clone has just a few counts. The CDR3 nucleotides read TGTGCCAGCAGCTCTGGGGACAGGGGAGAGAATGAAAAACTGTTTTTT. It translates to CASSSGDRGENEKLFF. The chain couples TRBV7-9 to TRBJ1-4, with 10 bases fitting TRBD1. The CDR3 is 16 amino acids. Germline CDR1 reads SEHNR; CDR2 reads FQNEAQ (reference sequence). Trimming at V came to 4 bases and at J to 5 bases, leaving 7 bases not matched to a gene.

This chain uses TRBV6-1 with TRBJ1-2; no clear D gene. The CDR3 runs to 13 residues. Germline V gene sequence: CDR1 MNHNS, CDR2 SASEGT. Trimming shortened V by 1 base and J by 4 bases, and 7 bases separated the two germline ends. This CDR3 reads CASSEGGLYGYTF. The DNA of the CDR3 is TGTGCCAGCAGTGAAGGCGGGCTCTATGGCTACACCTTC.

The chain combines TRBV4-3 with TRBJ2-2; TRBD1 agrees at 10 bases. The V gene end was trimmed by 3 bases and the J gene end by 4 bases; junction bases not matched to a gene: 8. This CDR3 is built from 17 residues. CDR1 is LGHNA and CDR2 is YSLEER in the germline V gene. The CDR3: CASSHRGQGEVTGELFF. The CDR3 region has the DNA TGCGCCAGCAGCCACCGCGGACAGGGGGAGGTCACCGGGGAGCTGTTTTTT.

In DNA, the CDR3 is TGTGCCAGCTCACCACCCTGGGGCAACGAGCAGTACTTC. Translating it yields CASSPPWGNEQYF. The V and J genes are TRBV18 and TRBJ2-7; TRBD1 is a possible D gene (5 bases). The CDR3 totals 13 residues. V was trimmed by 0 bases and J by 5 bases, leaving 8 bases between them. Germline loops: CDR1 KGHSH, CDR2 LQKENI. The entire variable domain, with the rest obtained from reference TRBV18 and TRBJ2-7, is as follows: NAGVMQNPRHLVRRRGQEARLRCSPMKGHSHVYWYRQLPEEGLKFMVYLQKENIIDESGMPKERFSAEFPKEGPSILRIQQVVRGDSAAYFCASSPPWGNEQYFGPGTRLTVT.

This clone came up a few times. The CDR3 region is CASSPRTGTKGTDTQYF. Written as DNA, the CDR3 is TGTGCCAGCAGCCCAAGGACCGGGACAAAAGGCACAGATACGCAGTATTTT. J is TRBJ2-3 and V is TRBV7-9; tentatively, D is TRBD1 (6 bases). The CDR3 contains 17 residues. The V end lost 5 bases, the J end lost 1 base, and 19 bases lay between the germline ends. Germline V gene sequence: CDR1 SEHNR, CDR2 FQNEAQ (reference sequence).

The J gene is TRBJ1-1, the V gene TRBV13, with 7 nucleotides matching TRBD1. The germline V gene encodes CDR1 PRHDT and CDR2 FYEKMQ (reference sequence). This CDR3 has 14 residues. Unmatched junction bases numbered 14, after V lost 8 bases and J lost 8 bases. The CDR3, as DNA: TGTGCCAGCCGCGGGCAGGGGACAGTCAACGAAGCTTTCTTT. Translating gives CASRGQGTVNEAFF.

The rearrangement links TRBV3-1 (or the pseudogene TRBV3-2) to TRBJ1-1; D is unresolved. V lost 1 base, J lost 0 bases, and 9 bases lay in between. The germline V gene encodes CDR1 LGHDT and CDR2 YNNKEL (reference sequence). The CDR3 covers 15 residues. This chain's CDR3 is CASSQGSGLNTEAFF. DNA for the CDR3: TGTGCCAGCAGCCAAGGGTCTGGGCTGAACACTGAAGCTTTCTTT.

The CDR3 here is CASSFQGTRTNEKLFF. The CDR3 DNA reads TGTGCCAGCAGCTTCCAGGGGACTAGGACTAATGAAAAACTGTTTTTT. The V gene is TRBV5-4, the J gene TRBJ1-4, with TRBD1 as a possible D gene (6 bases). The CDR3 consists of 16 residues. The germline V gene encodes CDR1 SGHNT and CDR2 YYREEE (reference sequence). V was shortened by 2 bases and J by 2 bases, with 13 bases between the two germline ends.

This rearrangement joins TRBV19 to TRBJ1-1; 10 nucleotides align to TRBD1. Per the germline V gene, CDR1 is LNHDA and CDR2 is SQIVND (reference sequence). This CDR3 region has 14 residues. V lost 3 bases and J lost 5; bases outside the gene matches: 3. CDR3 amino acids: CASSIGTGATEAFF. The CDR3 coding sequence is TGTGCCAGTAGTATTGGGACAGGGGCAACTGAAGCTTTCTTT. Full variable domain (outside the CDR3, taken from reference TRBV19 and TRBJ1-1): DGGITQSPKYLFRKEGQNVTLSCEQNLNHDAMYWYRQDPGQGLRLIYYSQIVNDFQKGDIAEGYSVSREKKESFPLTVTSAQKNPTAFYLCASSIGTGATEAFFGQGTRLTVV.

J is TRBJ1-5 and V is TRBV7-2; tentatively, D is TRBD1 (6 bases). Germline V CDR1 and CDR2: SGHTA, FQGNSA. Trimming removed 1 base at V and 2 bases at J, with 9 bases between. This CDR3 is 15 amino acids long. The CDR3 region has the DNA TGTGCCAGCAGCTTAGTGGCAGGGGGCAATCAGCCCCAGCATTTT. Translated, it gives CASSLVAGGNQPQHF.

In its sample, this clone was seen a few times. J is TRBJ1-1 and V is TRBV12-3 or TRBV12-4, with D possibly matching TRBD1 (5 bases). The germline V and J ends were trimmed by 6 bases and 4 bases, with 12 bases remaining between them. This CDR3 is 13 amino acids long. The CDR3 DNA reads as TGTGCCAGCAGCTGGGCGGGGGTCACTGAAGCTTTCTTT. Translating gives CASSWAGVTEAFF.

The chain carries TRBV5-4 and TRBJ2-3; 10 positions match TRBD2. This CDR3 comprises 16 residues. Germline V gene data show CDR1 as SGHNT and CDR2 as YYREEE (reference sequence). V lost 6 bases to trimming and J lost 1 base; unmatched junction nucleotides: 8. CDR3: CASTQKRGGGTDTQYF. CDR3 DNA: TGTGCCAGCACCCAAAAGCGGGGGGGCGGCACAGATACGCAGTATTTT.

This chain uses TRBV5-1 with TRBJ2-1; TRBD1 might be the D (5 bases). Between the trimmed V and J ends, which lost 3 bases and 13 bases, there was a span of 11 bases. In germline, CDR1 is SGHRS, CDR2 YFSETQ. The CDR3 sequence is 11 residues long. This chain's CDR3 is CASSWEGAQFF. The CDR3 DNA reads as TGCGCCAGCAGCTGGGAAGGGGCTCAGTTCTTC.

This rearrangement joins TRBV19 to TRBJ2-7, with D possibly matching TRBD2 (6 bases). CDR3 length equals 14 residues. Germline-derived CDR1 and CDR2 are LNHDA and SQIVND (reference sequence). Trimming left V 1 base short and J 7 bases short, with 14 bases between. CDR3 amino acids: CASSIAGLAHEQYF. The CDR3 DNA follows: TGTGCCAGTAGTATAGCTGGGCTAGCGCATGAGCAGTACTTC.

The genes are TRBV11-2 and TRBJ1-1, with 7 bases fitting TRBD1. V trimming: 5 bases; J trimming: 1 base; junction bases outside the gene matches: 4. This CDR3 has 14 amino acids. Germline V gene data show CDR1 as SGHAT and CDR2 as FQNNGV. The CDR3 loop reads CASSVGQQNTEAFF. Written as DNA, the CDR3 is TGTGCCAGCAGCGTGGGACAGCAGAACACTGAAGCTTTCTTT.

This rearrangement joins TRBV25-1 to TRBJ1-6; the match to TRBD1 covers 11 bases. Per germline, CDR1 MGHDK and CDR2 SYGVNS. V shed 2 bases, J shed 10 bases, and the junction held 7 bases outside the gene matches. The CDR3 is 16 amino acids. The chain's CDR3 is CASSELGQGAGSPLHF. CDR3 DNA: TGTGCCAGCAGTGAACTCGGACAGGGGGCAGGATCACCCCTCCACTTT.

This clone has just one count. The V gene is TRBV4-3, the J gene TRBJ2-5; 12 bases map to TRBD2. The germline CDR1 and CDR2 sequences are LGHNA and YSLEER. The CDR3 is made up of 16 amino acids. Germline trimming cut 0 bases from V and 2 bases from J; bases unmatched to any gene: 1. The CDR3 DNA is TGCGCCAGCAGCCAAGATCTAGCGGGGGGGCAAGAGACCCAGTACTTC. This encodes CASSQDLAGGQETQYF.

The chain recombines TRBV6-5 with TRBJ1-2, with TRBD1 identical over 7 bases. The CDR3 is 13 amino acids. Unmatched junction bases numbered 4, after V lost 4 bases and J lost 5 bases. Germline loops: CDR1 MNHEY, CDR2 SVGAGI. DNA of the CDR3: TGTGCCAGCAGTTTCACACAGGGGTATGGCTACACCTTC. It translates to CASSFTQGYGYTF.

This chain connects TRBV12-3 or TRBV12-4 to TRBJ1-2; 10 nucleotides agree with TRBD1. CDR3 size: 12 residues. With V trimmed by 6 bases and J by 7 bases, 2 bases remained unmatched. CDR3 in amino acids: CASRGTGAGYTF. CDR3 coding DNA: TGTGCCAGCAGGGGGACAGGGGCTGGCTACACCTTC.

This clone appeared once. The chain is built from TRBV7-3 and TRBJ2-2; D gene uncertain. The CDR3 has 12 residues. V gave up 2 bases and J gave up 6 bases, with 4 bases separating them. Germline V gene sequence: CDR1 SGHTA, CDR2 FQGTGA. This CDR3 reads CASSLGPGELFF. The CDR3 DNA sequence: TGTGCCAGCAGCTTAGGGCCCGGGGAGCTGTTTTTT. Together with reference TRBV7-3 and TRBJ2-2, the CDR3 gives the full variable domain: GAGVSQTPSNKVTEKGKYVELRCDPISGHTALYWYRQSLGQGPEFLIYFQGTGAADDSGLPNDRFFAVRPEGSVSTLKIQRTERGDSAVYLCASSLGPGELFFGEGSRLTVL.